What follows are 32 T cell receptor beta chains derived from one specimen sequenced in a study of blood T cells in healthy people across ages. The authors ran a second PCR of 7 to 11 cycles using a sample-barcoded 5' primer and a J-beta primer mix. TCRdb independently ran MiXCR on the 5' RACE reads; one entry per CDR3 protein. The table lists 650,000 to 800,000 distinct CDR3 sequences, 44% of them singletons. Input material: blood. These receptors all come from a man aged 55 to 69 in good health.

CDR3 DNA: TGCAGCGTTGGAACAGGGGGCTCCTACGAGCAGTACTTC. Its protein is CSVGTGGSYEQYF. The chain recombines TRBV29-1 with TRBJ2-7, with TRBD1 identical over 8 bases. V gave up 4 bases and J gave up 0 bases; unmatched junction bases: 2. The CDR3 runs 13 residues. CDR1 SQVTM and CDR2 ANQGSEA come from the germline V gene.

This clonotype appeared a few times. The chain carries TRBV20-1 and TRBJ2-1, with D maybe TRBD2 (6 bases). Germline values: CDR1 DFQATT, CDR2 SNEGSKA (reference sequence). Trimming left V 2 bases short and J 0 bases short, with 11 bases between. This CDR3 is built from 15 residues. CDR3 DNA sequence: TGCAGTGCTAGAACGGGGAGGAGCTCCTACAATGAGCAGTTCTTC. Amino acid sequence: CSARTGRSSYNEQFF.

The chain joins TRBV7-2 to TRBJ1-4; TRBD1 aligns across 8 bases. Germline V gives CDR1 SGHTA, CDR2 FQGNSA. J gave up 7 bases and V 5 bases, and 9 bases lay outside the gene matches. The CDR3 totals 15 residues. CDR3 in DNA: TGTGCCAGCAGCCCAGGACAGGGCGTATTTGAAAAACTGTTTTTT. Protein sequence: CASSPGQGVFEKLFF.

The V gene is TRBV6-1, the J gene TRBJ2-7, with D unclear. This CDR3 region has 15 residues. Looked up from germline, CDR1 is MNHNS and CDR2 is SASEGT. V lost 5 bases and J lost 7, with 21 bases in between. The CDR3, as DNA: TGTGCCAGCAGTCCAGGCGTTTCCACCTTGGGAGAGCAGTACTTC. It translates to CASSPGVSTLGEQYF.

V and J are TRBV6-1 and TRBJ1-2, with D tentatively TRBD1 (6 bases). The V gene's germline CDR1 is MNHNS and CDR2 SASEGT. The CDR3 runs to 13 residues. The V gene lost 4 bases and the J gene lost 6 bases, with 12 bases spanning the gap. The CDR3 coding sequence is TGTGCCAGCAGTGTCGGACAGAAGGATGGCTACACCTTC. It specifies CASSVGQKDGYTF.

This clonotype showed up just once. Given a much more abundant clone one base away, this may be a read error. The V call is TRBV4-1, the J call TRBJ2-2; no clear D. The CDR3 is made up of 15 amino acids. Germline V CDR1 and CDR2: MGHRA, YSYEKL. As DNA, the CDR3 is TGCGCCGGCAGCCACCGGGCCGCGAACACCGGGGAGCTGTTTTTT. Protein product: CAGSHRAANTGELFF.

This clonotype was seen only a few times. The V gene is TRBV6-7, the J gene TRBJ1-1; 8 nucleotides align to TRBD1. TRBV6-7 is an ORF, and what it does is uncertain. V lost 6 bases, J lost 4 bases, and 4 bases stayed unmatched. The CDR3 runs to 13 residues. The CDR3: CASSKGTGTEAFF. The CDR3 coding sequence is TGTGCCAGCAGCAAAGGGACAGGCACTGAAGCTTTCTTT.

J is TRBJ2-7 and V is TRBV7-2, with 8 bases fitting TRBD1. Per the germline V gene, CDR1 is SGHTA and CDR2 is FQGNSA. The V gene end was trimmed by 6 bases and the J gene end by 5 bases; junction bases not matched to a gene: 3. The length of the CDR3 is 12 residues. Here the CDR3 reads CASSWDRHEQYF. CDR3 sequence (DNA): TGTGCCAGCAGTTGGGACAGGCACGAGCAGTACTTC.

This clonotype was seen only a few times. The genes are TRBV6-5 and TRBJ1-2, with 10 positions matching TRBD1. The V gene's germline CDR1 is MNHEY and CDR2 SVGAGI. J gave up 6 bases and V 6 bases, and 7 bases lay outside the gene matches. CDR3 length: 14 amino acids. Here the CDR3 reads CASRTGTGDDGYTF. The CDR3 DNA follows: TGTGCCAGCAGGACCGGGACAGGGGACGATGGCTACACCTTC.

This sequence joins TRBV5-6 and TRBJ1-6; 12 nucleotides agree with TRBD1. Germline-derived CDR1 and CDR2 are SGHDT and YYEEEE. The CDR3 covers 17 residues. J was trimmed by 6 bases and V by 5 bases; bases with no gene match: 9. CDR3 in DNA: TGTGCCAGCAGTCAAGGGGACAGGGGGCTACCTAATTCACCCCTCCACTTT. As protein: CASSQGDRGLPNSPLHF.

The CDR3: CASSSTGQLNSPLHF. The CDR3 DNA reads TGTGCCAGCAGCTCCACGGGACAGCTAAATTCACCCCTCCACTTT. The chain is built from TRBV12-3 or TRBV12-4 and TRBJ1-6; TRBD1 aligns across 7 bases. The CDR3 consists of 15 residues. V lost 6 bases to trimming and J lost 7 bases; unmatched junction nucleotides: 9.

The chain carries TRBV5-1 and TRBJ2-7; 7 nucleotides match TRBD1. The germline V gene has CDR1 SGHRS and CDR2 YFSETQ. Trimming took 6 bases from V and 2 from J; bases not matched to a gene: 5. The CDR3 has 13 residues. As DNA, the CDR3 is TGCGCCAGCACCAGGCAGGGGGCCTACGAGCAGTACTTC. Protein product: CASTRQGAYEQYF.

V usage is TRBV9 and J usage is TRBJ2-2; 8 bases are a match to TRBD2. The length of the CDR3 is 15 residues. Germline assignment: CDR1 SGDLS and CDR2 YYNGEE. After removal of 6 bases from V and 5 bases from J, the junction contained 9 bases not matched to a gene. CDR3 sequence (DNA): TGTGCCAGCACTGTTGCGGGGGGCAATACCGGGGAGCTGTTTTTT. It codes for CASTVAGGNTGELFF.

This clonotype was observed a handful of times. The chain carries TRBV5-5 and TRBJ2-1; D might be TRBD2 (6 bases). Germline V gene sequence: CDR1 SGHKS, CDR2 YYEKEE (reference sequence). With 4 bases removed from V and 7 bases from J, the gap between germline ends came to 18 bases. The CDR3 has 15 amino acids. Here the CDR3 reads CASSRPREPHNEQFF. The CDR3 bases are TGTGCCAGCAGCCGCCCTCGGGAGCCCCATAATGAGCAGTTCTTC.

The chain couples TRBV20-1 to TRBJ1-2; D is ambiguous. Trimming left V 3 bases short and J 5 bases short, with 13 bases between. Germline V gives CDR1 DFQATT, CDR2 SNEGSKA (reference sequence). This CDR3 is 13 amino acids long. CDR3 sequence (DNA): TGCAGTGCTAGTCTGGACCCCGTATATGGCTACACCTTC. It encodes CSASLDPVYGYTF.

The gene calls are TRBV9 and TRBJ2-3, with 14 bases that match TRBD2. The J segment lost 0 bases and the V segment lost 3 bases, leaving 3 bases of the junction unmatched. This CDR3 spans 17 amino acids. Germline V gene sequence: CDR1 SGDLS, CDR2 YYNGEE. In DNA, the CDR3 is TGTGCCAGCAGCGGACTAGCGGGGGGGCCTAGCACAGATACGCAGTATTTT. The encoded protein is CASSGLAGGPSTDTQYF.

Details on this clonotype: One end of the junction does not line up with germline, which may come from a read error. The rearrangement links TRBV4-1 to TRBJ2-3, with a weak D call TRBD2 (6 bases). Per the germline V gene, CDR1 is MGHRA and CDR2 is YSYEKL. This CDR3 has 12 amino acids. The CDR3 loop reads CASSGEADTQYF. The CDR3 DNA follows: TGCGCCAGCAGCGGGGAGGCAGATACGCAGTATTTC.

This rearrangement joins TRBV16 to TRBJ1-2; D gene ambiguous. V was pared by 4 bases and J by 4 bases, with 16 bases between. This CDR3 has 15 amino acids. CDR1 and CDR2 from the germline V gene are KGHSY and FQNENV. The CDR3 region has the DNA TGTGCCAGCAGCCCCTCTTGGGAGGCAATCTATGGCTACACCTTC. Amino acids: CASSPSWEAIYGYTF.

CDR3 sequence (DNA): TGTGCCTGGCGATTAGATGGGTACAATGAGCAGTTCTTC. Its protein is CAWRLDGYNEQFF. V is TRBV30 and J is TRBJ2-1; D uncertain. CDR1 is GTSNPN and CDR2 is SVGIG in the germline V gene (reference sequence). Trimming removed 5 bases from V and 4 bases from J, with 12 bases in between. CDR3 length equals 13 residues. Full variable domain (outside the CDR3, taken from reference TRBV30 and TRBJ2-1): SQTIHQWPATLVQPVGSPLSLECTVEGTSNPNLYWYRQAAGRGLQLLFYSVGIGQISSEVPQNLSASRPQDRQFILSSKKLLLSDSGFYLCAWRLDGYNEQFFGPGTRLTVL.

The CDR3 DNA follows: TGTGCCAGCAGGGGGACTAGCGGGGGGGGAGAGACCCAGTACTTC. This translates into CASRGTSGGGETQYF. The chain recombines TRBV7-2 with TRBJ2-5; TRBD2 matches 16 bases. J gave up 4 bases and V 6 bases, and 2 bases lay outside the gene matches. The germline V gene has CDR1 SGHTA and CDR2 FQGNSA. The CDR3 length is 15 residues.

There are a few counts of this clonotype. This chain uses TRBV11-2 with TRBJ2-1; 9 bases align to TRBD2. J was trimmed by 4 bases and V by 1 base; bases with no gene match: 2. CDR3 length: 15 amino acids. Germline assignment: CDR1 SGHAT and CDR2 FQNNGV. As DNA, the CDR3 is TGTGCCAGCAGCTTAGCGCTAGCGGGGTACAATGAGCAGTTCTTC. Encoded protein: CASSLALAGYNEQFF.

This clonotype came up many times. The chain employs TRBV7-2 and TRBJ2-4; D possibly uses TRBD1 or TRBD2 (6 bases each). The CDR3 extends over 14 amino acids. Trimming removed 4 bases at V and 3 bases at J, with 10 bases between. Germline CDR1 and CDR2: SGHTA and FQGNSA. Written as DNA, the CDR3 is TGTGCCAGCAGCTCGGGGGCGGGCAAAAACATTCAGTACTTC. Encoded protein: CASSSGAGKNIQYF.

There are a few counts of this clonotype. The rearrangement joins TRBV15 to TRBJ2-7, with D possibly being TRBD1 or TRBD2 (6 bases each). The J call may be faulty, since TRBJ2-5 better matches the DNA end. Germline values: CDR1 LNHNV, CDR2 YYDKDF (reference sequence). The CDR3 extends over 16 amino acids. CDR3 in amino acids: CATSRFDSGAGETQYF. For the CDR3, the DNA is TGTGCCACCAGCAGGTTCGATTCGGGGGCGGGAGAGACCCAGTACTTC.

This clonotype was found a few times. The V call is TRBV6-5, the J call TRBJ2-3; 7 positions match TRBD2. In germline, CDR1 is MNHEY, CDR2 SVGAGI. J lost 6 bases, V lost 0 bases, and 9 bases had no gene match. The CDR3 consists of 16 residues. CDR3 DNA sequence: TGTGCCAGCAGTTACTCCGTGGCTAGCGGTGGGGATACGCAGTATTTT. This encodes CASSYSVASGGDTQYF.

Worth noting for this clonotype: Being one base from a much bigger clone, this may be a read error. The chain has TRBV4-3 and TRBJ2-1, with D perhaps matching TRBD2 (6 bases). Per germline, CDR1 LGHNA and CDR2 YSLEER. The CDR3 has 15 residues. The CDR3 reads CAGSQSGVSYNEQFF. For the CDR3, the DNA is TGCGCCGGCAGCCAATCGGGAGTCTCCTACAATGAGCAGTTCTTC.

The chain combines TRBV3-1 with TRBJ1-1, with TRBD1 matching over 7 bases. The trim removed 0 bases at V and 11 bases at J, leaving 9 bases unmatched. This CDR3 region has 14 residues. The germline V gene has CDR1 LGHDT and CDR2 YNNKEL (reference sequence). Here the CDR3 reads CASSQDRYRGMAFF. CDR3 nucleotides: TGTGCCAGCAGCCAAGATCGGTACAGGGGAATGGCTTTCTTT.

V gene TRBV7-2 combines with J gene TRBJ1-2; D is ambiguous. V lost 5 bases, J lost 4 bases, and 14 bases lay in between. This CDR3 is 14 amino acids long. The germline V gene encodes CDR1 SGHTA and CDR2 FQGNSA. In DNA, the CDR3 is TGTGCCAGCAGCCTCACGGCAGGATTCTATGGCTACACCTTC. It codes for CASSLTAGFYGYTF.

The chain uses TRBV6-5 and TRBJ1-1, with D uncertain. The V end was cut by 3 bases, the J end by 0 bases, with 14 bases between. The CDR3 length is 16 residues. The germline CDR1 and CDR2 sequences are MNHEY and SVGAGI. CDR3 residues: CASSYITTGMNTEAFF. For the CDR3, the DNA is TGTGCCAGCAGTTATATAACTACGGGAATGAACACTGAAGCTTTCTTT.

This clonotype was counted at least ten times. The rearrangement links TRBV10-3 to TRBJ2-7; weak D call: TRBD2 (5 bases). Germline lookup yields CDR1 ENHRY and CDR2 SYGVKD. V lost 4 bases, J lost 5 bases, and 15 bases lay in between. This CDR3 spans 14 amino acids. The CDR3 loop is CAISATGVSNEQYF. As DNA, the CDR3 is TGTGCCATCAGTGCCACCGGGGTTTCGAACGAGCAGTACTTC.

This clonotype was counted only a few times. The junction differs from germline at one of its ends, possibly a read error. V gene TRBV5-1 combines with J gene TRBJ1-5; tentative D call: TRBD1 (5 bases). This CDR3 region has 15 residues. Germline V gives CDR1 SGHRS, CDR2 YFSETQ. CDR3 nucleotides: TGCGCCAGTAGCTTGGGACCCGAGGAGGGTCAGCCCCAGCATTTT. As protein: CASSLGPEEGQPQHF. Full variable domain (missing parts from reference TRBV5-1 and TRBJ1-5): KAGVTQTPRYLIKTRGQQVTLSCSPISGHRSVSWYQQTPGQGLQFLFEYFSETQRNKGNFPGRFSGRQFSNSRSEMNVSTLELGDSALYLCASSLGPEEGQPQHFGDGTRLSIL.

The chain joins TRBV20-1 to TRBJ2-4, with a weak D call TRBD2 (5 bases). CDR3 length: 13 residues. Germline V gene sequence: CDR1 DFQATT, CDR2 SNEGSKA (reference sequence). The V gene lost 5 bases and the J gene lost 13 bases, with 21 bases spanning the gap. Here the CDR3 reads CSAGRTALREQYF. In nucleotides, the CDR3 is TGCAGTGCTGGTCGGACGGCCTTGAGGGAGCAGTACTTC.

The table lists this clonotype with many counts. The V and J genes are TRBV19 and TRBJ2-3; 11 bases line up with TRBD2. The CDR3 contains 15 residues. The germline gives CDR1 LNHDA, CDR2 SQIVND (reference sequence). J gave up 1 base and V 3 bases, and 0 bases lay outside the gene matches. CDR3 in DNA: TGTGCCAGTAGTATGACTAGCGGGGGCACAGATACGCAGTATTTT. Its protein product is CASSMTSGGTDTQYF.